The 25 T cell receptor beta chains reported below all come from one sample, sequenced in a study of cytomegalovirus exposure and HLA in healthy donors (dated by TCRdb to about 2017). Library method: the immunoSEQ multiplex PCR assay. The multiplex PCR relied on a mix of 60 forward primers for TCR Vbeta segments and 13 reverse primers for TCR Jbeta segments. This immuneACCESS table, as held by TCRdb, lists in-frame sequences with V and J called but not all clones. Of the missing ones, under half trace to an unresolved V gene in checked studies; the others have no known cause. The sample table lists under 150,000 clones, about 73% of them with a count of one. Together, the top ten hold about 3.1% of the sample. Input material: PBMCs. The source is a human donor in good health.

Only a few counts were recorded for this clone. This chain links TRBV6-1 with TRBJ1-2; D may be TRBD1 (6 bases). The CDR3 consists of 14 residues. V shed 1 base and J shed 5 bases, with 11 bases lying between them. Germline V gene data show CDR1 as MNHNS and CDR2 as SASEGT. For the CDR3, the DNA is TGTGCCAGCAGTGAAGGGGGGGGCGCGTATGGCTACACCTTC. This gives the protein CASSEGGGAYGYTF.

This clone was observed once. The chain carries TRBV5-4 and TRBJ1-4, with a possible D match to TRBD1 (5 bases). The germline V gene encodes CDR1 SGHNT and CDR2 YYREEE (reference sequence). V lost 1 base and J lost 8, with 15 bases in between. CDR3 length: 15 residues. The CDR3: CASSLKPGVQEKLFF. The CDR3 DNA reads TGTGCCAGCAGCTTGAAGCCGGGGGTCCAAGAAAAACTGTTTTTT. Together with reference TRBV5-4 and TRBJ1-4, the CDR3 gives the full variable domain: ETGVTQSPTHLIKTRGQQVTLRCSSQSGHNTVSWYQQALGQGPQFIFQYYREEENGRGNFPPRFSGLQFPNYSSELNVNALELDDSALYLCASSLKPGVQEKLFFGSGTQLSVL.

This clone showed up just a few times. The genes are TRBV4-3 and TRBJ2-1; 7 positions match TRBD2. The CDR3 length is 16 residues. V shed 4 bases and J 0 bases; nucleotides not matched to a gene: 6. Germline-derived CDR1 and CDR2 are LGHNA and YSLEER. This CDR3 is CASSPRLASSYNEQFF. Here the CDR3 DNA reads TGCGCCAGCAGCCCCCGACTAGCTAGCTCCTACAATGAGCAGTTCTTC.

The gene calls are TRBV25-1 and TRBJ1-1; 9 nucleotides align to TRBD1. V shed 8 bases and J 4 bases; nucleotides not matched to a gene: 2. The germline V gene has CDR1 MGHDK and CDR2 SYGVNS. The CDR3 sequence is 12 residues long. CDR3 in DNA: TGTGCCAGCCAGACAGGGGGCACTGAAGCTTTCTTT. As protein: CASQTGGTEAFF.

This rearrangement joins TRBV9 to TRBJ2-6, with 7 bases that match TRBD1. V was pared by 3 bases and J by 1 base, with 7 bases of the junction left unmatched. CDR3 size: 17 residues. From germline, CDR1 is SGDLS and CDR2 YYNGEE. DNA for the CDR3: TGTGCCAGCAGCGCAAGACAGGGTTCTTCTGGGGCCAACGTCCTGACTTTC. Translation: CASSARQGSSGANVLTF.

This chain links TRBV2 with TRBJ1-1, with 10 bases identical to TRBD1. V was pared by 5 bases and J by 1 base, with 4 bases of the junction left unmatched. The CDR3 totals 15 residues. Looked up from germline, CDR1 is SNHLY and CDR2 is FYNNEI. CDR3 sequence: CASSQRTGGNTEAFF. The CDR3 coding sequence is TGTGCCAGCAGTCAACGGACAGGGGGGAACACTGAAGCTTTCTTT.

The gene calls are TRBV6-5 and TRBJ2-7, with a weak D call TRBD2 (5 bases). Trimming removed 0 bases at V and 3 bases at J, with 12 bases between. CDR3 length: 15 amino acids. Germline loops: CDR1 MNHEY, CDR2 SVGAGI. The CDR3 sequence: CASSYSGNLIYEQYF. CDR3 in DNA: TGTGCCAGCAGTTACTCCGGGAACCTAATCTACGAGCAGTACTTC.

The J gene is TRBJ2-1, the V gene TRBV30; a possible D gene is TRBD2 (6 bases). Germline V gene data show CDR1 as GTSNPN and CDR2 as SVGIG (reference sequence). Between the trimmed V and J ends, which lost 7 bases and 2 bases, there was a span of 18 bases. CDR3 size: 15 residues. This chain's CDR3 is CASTVGGPPYNEQFF. CDR3 sequence (DNA): TGTGCCTCGACCGTGGGAGGCCCGCCCTACAATGAGCAGTTCTTC. The variable domain in full, with the rest retrieved from reference TRBV30 and TRBJ2-1, is SQTIHQWPATLVQPVGSPLSLECTVEGTSNPNLYWYRQAAGRGLQLLFYSVGIGQISSEVPQNLSASRPQDRQFILSSKKLLLSDSGFYLCASTVGGPPYNEQFFGPGTRLTVL.

The chain recombines TRBV18 with TRBJ2-7; D unresolved. Germline V lookup: CDR1 KGHSH, CDR2 LQKENI. Trimming left V 3 bases short and J 6 bases short, with 9 bases between. The CDR3 contains 12 residues. The CDR3 here is CASSPEESEQYF. The CDR3 nucleotides read TGTGCCAGCTCACCCGAGGAGAGCGAGCAGTACTTC.

This rearrangement joins TRBV5-1 to TRBJ1-1, with 7 nucleotides matching TRBD1. V shed 4 bases, J shed 0 bases, and the junction held 12 bases outside the gene matches. The length of the CDR3 is 17 residues. CDR1 SGHRS and CDR2 YFSETQ come from the germline V gene. CDR3 bases: TGCGCCAGCAGCCAACGGGAGGGGGCCTCGGTGAACACTGAAGCTTTCTTT. It encodes CASSQREGASVNTEAFF.

This chain joins TRBV2 and TRBJ1-1; maybe TRBD1 (6 bases). Trimming pared 5 bases from V and 5 bases from J, leaving 18 bases between. The CDR3 extends over 15 amino acids. CDR1 and CDR2 (germline): SNHLY, FYNNEI. CDR3 amino acids: CASSTKGGGVTEAFF. CDR3 nucleotides: TGTGCCAGCAGTACAAAAGGGGGGGGAGTGACTGAAGCTTTCTTT. The full variable domain, in which reference TRBV2 and TRBJ1-1 provide the parts outside the CDR3, is EPEVTQTPSHQVTQMGQEVILRCVPISNHLYFYWYRQILGQKVEFLVSFYNNEISEKSEIFDDQFSVERPDGSNFTLKIRSTKLEDSAMYFCASSTKGGGVTEAFFGQGTRLTVV.

This chain links TRBV19 with TRBJ2-1, with D tentatively TRBD2 (6 bases). Trimming took 10 bases from V and 0 from J, leaving 13 bases between them. This CDR3 spans 14 amino acids. The germline V gene has CDR1 LNHDA and CDR2 SQIVND (reference sequence). The CDR3 sequence is CATEAGSSYNEQFF. The CDR3, as DNA: TGTGCCACCGAGGCGGGGAGCTCCTACAATGAGCAGTTCTTC.

The chain recombines TRBV5-1 with TRBJ1-2; D is perhaps TRBD1 (5 bases). This CDR3 has 14 amino acids. V dropped 1 base and J dropped 6 bases, with 13 bases sitting between them. CDR1 is SGHRS and CDR2 is YFSETQ in the germline V gene. The CDR3 nucleotides read TGCGCCAGCAGCTTGCCACAGGTCATAGATGGCTACACCTTC. It is translated as CASSLPQVIDGYTF.

The CDR3 sequence is CASSLYRNTGELFF. DNA for the CDR3: TGTGCCAGCAGCTTATACAGAAACACCGGGGAGCTGTTTTTT. The chain carries TRBV7-3 and TRBJ2-2; D remains unclear. Germline-derived CDR1 and CDR2 are SGHTA and FQGTGA. Trimming pared 2 bases from V and 2 bases from J, leaving 6 bases between. The CDR3 totals 14 residues.

The V call is TRBV6-5, the J call TRBJ1-1; 9 bases align to TRBD1. Per germline, CDR1 MNHEY and CDR2 SVGAGI. The CDR3 extends over 11 amino acids. J lost 11 bases, V lost 6 bases, and 4 bases had no gene match. CDR3 residues: CASSRQGGAFF. In DNA, the CDR3 is TGTGCCAGCAGCCGACAGGGGGGGGCTTTCTTT.

This chain connects TRBV19 to TRBJ1-5; possibly TRBD1 for D (5 bases). CDR3 length: 15 residues. V lost 5 bases and J 3 bases, leaving 14 bases between the germline ends. CDR1 and CDR2 from the germline V gene are LNHDA and SQIVND (reference sequence). The CDR3 sequence is CASSVDSATNQPQHF. The CDR3 DNA follows: TGTGCCAGTAGTGTTGACAGTGCTACCAATCAGCCCCAGCATTTT.

The rearrangement joins TRBV7-9 to TRBJ2-7, with 8 bases lining up with TRBD1. Trimming cost V 5 bases and J 5 bases; bases outside gene matches: 5. The CDR3 consists of 13 residues. Germline-derived CDR1 and CDR2 are SEHNR and FQNEAQ (reference sequence). CDR3 DNA sequence: TGTGCCAGCAGCCAAAACAGGGGGAACGAGCAGTACTTC. This encodes CASSQNRGNEQYF.

V and J are TRBV19 and TRBJ1-1; D is unclear. The CDR3 has 15 residues. Germline assignment: CDR1 LNHDA and CDR2 SQIVND (reference sequence). The germline V and J ends were trimmed by 1 base and 4 bases, with 13 bases remaining between them. The CDR3 coding sequence is TGTGCCAGTAGTATAGTACACCTCCTTCCCACTGAAGCTTTCTTT. This codes for CASSIVHLLPTEAFF.

This chain uses TRBV9 with TRBJ2-7; 9 bases are shared with TRBD1. The CDR3 contains 15 residues. The germline CDR1 and CDR2 sequences are SGDLS and YYNGEE. The V and J ends lost 0 bases and 2 bases, in that order; junction bases with no gene match: 3. CDR3 DNA: TGTGCCAGCAGCGTAGGTGGACAGGGGCCCTACGAGCAGTACTTC. Its protein is CASSVGGQGPYEQYF.

This clone was seen only a few times. The gene calls are TRBV27 and TRBJ1-6; D not certain. The CDR3 sequence is 16 residues long. V shed 3 bases and J shed 7 bases, with 16 bases lying between them. Germline V gene lookup returns CDR1 MNHEY and CDR2 SMNVEV (reference sequence). In nucleotides, the CDR3 is TGTGCCAGCAGTTTGTTGGCCTCACGGGGAAATTCACCCCTCCACTTT. The encoded protein is CASSLLASRGNSPLHF.

The V gene is TRBV23-1, the J gene TRBJ2-5, with D hard to call. TRBV23-1 is identified as an open reading frame with a role that is uncertain. This CDR3 comprises 13 residues. V was trimmed by 4 bases and J by 1 base, leaving 7 bases between them. The CDR3 protein is CASSRVPQETQYF. The DNA of the CDR3 is TGCGCCAGCAGTCGCGTACCCCAAGAGACCCAGTACTTC.

This chain's CDR3 is CASSAGQGNPNYGYTF. The CDR3 coding sequence is TGTGCCAGCAGCGCCGGACAGGGGAACCCTAACTATGGCTACACCTTC. This chain links TRBV9 with TRBJ1-2, with 9 bases lining up with TRBD1. The V gene end was trimmed by 3 bases and the J gene end by 0 bases; junction bases not matched to a gene: 6. The germline V gene has CDR1 SGDLS and CDR2 YYNGEE. There are 16 residues in the CDR3.

This clone was recorded only once. The chain links TRBV10-3 to TRBJ1-3; possibly TRBD1 for D (5 bases). This CDR3 has 13 residues. Trimming stripped 6 bases from V and 6 bases from J, with 12 bases between. Germline CDR1 ENHRY, CDR2 SYGVKD. The DNA for the CDR3 is TGTGCCATCAGAGGCGGGGCGGAAAACACCATATATTTT. This gives the protein CAIRGGAENTIYF.

The chain is built from TRBV18 and TRBJ2-5; the match to TRBD2 covers 8 bases. V lost 5 bases to trimming and J lost 4 bases; unmatched junction nucleotides: 6. This CDR3 contains 14 residues. Per germline, CDR1 KGHSH and CDR2 LQKENI. The chain's CDR3 is CASSSGSGAETQYF. The CDR3, as DNA: TGTGCCAGCTCAAGCGGGAGTGGGGCAGAGACCCAGTACTTC.

V gene TRBV9 combines with J gene TRBJ2-7; D possibly corresponds to TRBD2 (7 bases). Germline V gene data show CDR1 as SGDLS and CDR2 as YYNGEE. Between the trimmed V and J ends, which lost 4 bases and 1 base, there was a span of 15 bases. This CDR3 is 15 amino acids long. In DNA, the CDR3 is TGTGCCAGCAGCCGCGGGGGCGTGCTATCCTACGAGCAGTACTTC. Translating it yields CASSRGGVLSYEQYF.